These 14 T cell receptor beta chains came from one sample sequenced in a study of blood T cell repertoires in COVID-19 (dated by TCRdb to between 2020 and 2021). Libraries were built with the immunoSEQ multiplex PCR assay. Held by TCRdb, this immuneACCESS table contains in-frame sequences only and omits some clones. Under half of the omission traces to an unresolved V gene where checked; the cause of the rest is unknown. This sample comprises tens of thousands of clones, approximately 87% of them detected only once. Of the sample, about an eighth falls within the top ten clones. The sequenced sample was peripheral blood. These receptors came from a man aged 65 to 85 with acute or convalescent COVID-19.

This chain joins TRBV24-1 and TRBJ1-5; D is unclear. In germline, CDR1 is KGHDR, CDR2 SFDVKD. The CDR3 spans 12 residues. V was trimmed by 5 bases and J by 4 bases, leaving 5 bases between them. Here the CDR3 DNA reads TGTGCCACCAGTGTCCCTAATCAGCCCCAGCATTTT. Its protein is CATSVPNQPQHF.

The V gene is TRBV15, the J gene TRBJ2-6; 12 nucleotides agree with TRBD2. Germline values: CDR1 LNHNV, CDR2 YYDKDF (reference sequence). The CDR3 runs 17 residues. Germline trimming cut 6 bases from V and 2 bases from J; bases unmatched to any gene: 5. CDR3 sequence (DNA): TGTGCCACCAGTCAAGGACTAGCGGGGACTGGGGCCAACGTCCTGACTTTC. This gives the protein CATSQGLAGTGANVLTF.

This clone has just one count. The chain recombines TRBV25-1 with TRBJ2-7; 9 positions agree with TRBD1. The J segment lost 2 bases and the V segment lost 6 bases, leaving 5 bases of the junction unmatched. This CDR3 region has 14 residues. Looked up from germline, CDR1 is MGHDK and CDR2 is SYGVNS. CDR3 nucleotide sequence: TGTGCCAGCAGGGACCGGACAGGGGCCTACGAGCAGTACTTC. This codes for CASRDRTGAYEQYF.

V usage is TRBV6-6 and J usage is TRBJ1-6; 9 bases map to TRBD1. CDR3 length: 13 amino acids. V lost 8 bases and J lost 5; bases outside the gene matches: 1. Germline CDR1 reads MNHNY; CDR2 reads SVGAGI (reference sequence). The CDR3 coding sequence is TGTGCCAGCCGGGACAGGGATAATTCACCCCTCCACTTT. It codes for CASRDRDNSPLHF.

CDR3 bases: TGTGCCAGTGGATTAAACAGCATGAACACTGAAGCTTTCTTT. Translation gives CASGLNSMNTEAFF. This chain uses TRBV19 with TRBJ1-1; D is uncertain. The germline gives CDR1 LNHDA, CDR2 SQIVND (reference sequence). The CDR3 totals 14 residues. Trimming cost V 8 bases and J 0 bases, with 13 bases left between them. The variable domain in full, with the rest retrieved from reference TRBV19 and TRBJ1-1, is DGGITQSPKYLFRKEGQNVTLSCEQNLNHDAMYWYRQDPGQGLRLIYYSQIVNDFQKGDIAEGYSVSREKKESFPLTVTSAQKNPTAFYLCASGLNSMNTEAFFGQGTRLTVV.

This chain connects TRBV7-9 to TRBJ1-2; D perhaps matches TRBD1 (5 bases). The CDR3 spans 15 residues. Trimming removed 1 base at V and 1 base at J, with 10 bases between. Germline assignment: CDR1 SEHNR and CDR2 FQNEAQ (reference sequence). CDR3 loop: CASSLGGRVNYGYTF. The CDR3 DNA is TGTGCCAGCAGCTTAGGCGGCAGGGTTAACTATGGCTACACCTTC.

The rearrangement joins TRBV7-2 to TRBJ1-1, with 7 bases lining up with TRBD1. The germline gives CDR1 SGHTA, CDR2 FQGNSA. The trim removed 5 bases at V and 0 bases at J, leaving 3 bases unmatched. This CDR3 has 14 residues. CDR3 nucleotides: TGTGCCAGCAGCGCGGGACAGATGAACACTGAAGCTTTCTTT. Amino acid sequence: CASSAGQMNTEAFF.

The chain couples TRBV5-1 to TRBJ2-7; TRBD1 agrees at 9 bases. J lost 4 bases, V lost 5 bases, and 4 bases had no gene match. The CDR3 is 13 residues long. In germline, CDR1 is SGHRS, CDR2 YFSETQ. The CDR3 protein is CASRGTGLYEQYF. Here the CDR3 DNA reads TGCGCCAGCAGAGGGACAGGGCTGTACGAGCAGTACTTC.

The J gene is TRBJ1-1, the V gene TRBV7-9, with D possibly matching TRBD1 (5 bases). Trimming pared 0 bases from V and 5 bases from J, leaving 10 bases between. The CDR3 has 14 residues. Germline-derived CDR1 and CDR2 are SEHNR and FQNEAQ (reference sequence). CDR3 region: CASSLALGGTEAFF. The DNA of the CDR3 is TGTGCCAGCAGCTTAGCGCTGGGGGGGACTGAAGCTTTCTTT.

The chain combines TRBV2 with TRBJ2-3, with D possibly TRBD1 on 6 matching bases. The CDR3 sequence is 14 residues long. The germline V gene has CDR1 SNHLY and CDR2 FYNNEI. V lost 6 bases to trimming and J lost 2 bases, with 12 bases between them. CDR3 sequence reads: CASSFEGVTDTQYF. The CDR3 DNA reads TGTGCCAGCAGCTTTGAGGGGGTCACAGATACGCAGTATTTT.

This clone was recorded a few times. V usage is TRBV28 and J usage is TRBJ2-7; no clear D gene. Germline-derived CDR1 and CDR2 are MDHEN and SYDVKM. V was cut by 3 bases and J by 7 bases, with 16 bases left in between. CDR3 length equals 14 residues. Written as DNA, the CDR3 is TGTGCCAGCAGTTTGATTCAGCAGCGATGGGAGCAGTACTTC. It encodes CASSLIQQRWEQYF.

The gene calls are TRBV7-2 and TRBJ2-5; 7 bases line up with TRBD1. The CDR3 covers 18 residues. Per germline, CDR1 SGHTA and CDR2 FQGNSA. V gave up 0 bases and J gave up 4 bases; unmatched junction bases: 14. CDR3 loop: CASSLAFEFRTGRETQYF. The DNA of the CDR3 is TGTGCCAGCAGCTTAGCCTTCGAATTCCGGACAGGTCGAGAGACCCAGTACTTC. The variable domain in full, with the rest retrieved from reference TRBV7-2 and TRBJ2-5, is GAGVSQSPSNKVTEKGKDVELRCDPISGHTALYWYRQSLGQGLEFLIYFQGNSAPDKSGLPSDRFSAERTGGSVSTLTIQRTQQEDSAVYLCASSLAFEFRTGRETQYFGPGTRLLVL.

This clone was detected only a few times. The chain recombines TRBV14 with TRBJ2-7, with 8 bases lining up with TRBD1. J gave up 5 bases and V 4 bases, and 7 bases lay outside the gene matches. Germline values: CDR1 SGHDN, CDR2 FVKESK. The length of the CDR3 is 14 residues. The CDR3: CASSLGQGFHEQYF. The CDR3 DNA follows: TGTGCCAGCAGCCTCGGACAGGGATTCCACGAGCAGTACTTC.

This chain links TRBV15 with TRBJ2-7, with D possibly matching TRBD1 (5 bases). This CDR3 contains 15 residues. Trimming shortened V by 1 base and J by 1 base, and 11 bases separated the two germline ends. Looked up from germline, CDR1 is LNHNV and CDR2 is YYDKDF (reference sequence). This chain's CDR3 is CATSRGQQPSYEQYF. The CDR3 nucleotides read TGTGCCACCAGCAGAGGACAGCAACCTTCCTACGAGCAGTACTTC.